The following is a T cell receptor beta chain sequence with its context. The data belong to a study of blood T cell repertoires in COVID-19. Study summary: Sample material is recorded as cDNA or gDNA derived from T cells, B-cell-depleted T cells, or PBMCs.

The cohort comprised adults aged roughly 18 to 100 years residing in approximately 25 US areas. TCRdb keeps only in-frame clones here, not all; method: immunoSEQ multiplex PCR. This sample has about 170,000 clones, with roughly 78% found just once. V gave up 9 bases and J gave up 7 bases, with 25 bases separating them. CDR3 length: 16 residues. Germline assignment: CDR1 LNHDA and CDR2 SQIVND (reference sequence). This clonotype was obtained from a woman in her seventies in a cohort exposed to, infected with or recovered from COVID-19 (not recorded which). Source material: PBMCs or T cells enriched from blood (not recorded which). The genes are TRBV19 and TRBJ1-5; a weak D match, TRBD1 (6 bases). The CDR3 region is CASKNGGRALGQPQHF. The CDR3, as DNA: TGTGCCAGCAAAAACGGGGGGCGAGCGCTGGGACAGCCCCAGCATTTT.